The 15 T cell receptor beta chains listed next were all sequenced from one sample in a study of T cells after yellow fever vaccination. Each CDR3 protein is one row after TCRdb ran MiXCR on the 5' RACE reads. The data contain roughly 340,000 distinct CDR3 sequences, around 3.9% of them singletons. The material sequenced was PBMCs, taken 5 days after the yellow fever booster vaccination. The receptors here all came from a man aged 18 to 30 who received the YFV17D yellow fever vaccine.

This clonotype was recorded a few times. This chain uses TRBV6-6 with TRBJ1-1, with D possibly TRBD1 on 5 matching bases. Looked up from germline, CDR1 is MNHNY and CDR2 is SVGAGI (reference sequence). V lost 1 base and J 3 bases, leaving 9 bases between the germline ends. This CDR3 region has 14 residues. DNA of the CDR3: TGTGCCAGCAGTTACTTCGGGGGGGACACTGAAGCTTTCTTT. Amino acids: CASSYFGGDTEAFF.

The chain is built from TRBV20-1 and TRBJ1-1; a possible D gene is TRBD1 (6 bases). Germline CDR1 is DFQATT and CDR2 is SNEGSKA (reference sequence). The CDR3 has 14 amino acids. Trimming shortened V by 6 bases and J by 4 bases, and 18 bases separated the two germline ends. The CDR3 is CSAREGGWGTEAFF. In DNA form, the CDR3 reads TGCAGTGCGCGGGAGGGGGGATGGGGCACTGAAGCTTTCTTT.

The V and J genes are TRBV7-2 and TRBJ1-2; D unclear. The CDR3 runs 15 residues. Deletions cut 1 base from V and 6 bases from J, with 15 bases between. From germline, CDR1 is SGHTA and CDR2 FQGNSA. Here the CDR3 DNA reads TGTGCCAGCAGCTTAGTGAGCGCCAACTATGATGGCTACACCTTC. This encodes CASSLVSANYDGYTF.

This chain links TRBV19 with TRBJ1-1; D may be TRBD1 (5 bases). CDR3 size: 12 residues. V lost 6 bases to trimming and J lost 5 bases, with 10 bases between them. Germline CDR1 is LNHDA and CDR2 is SQIVND (reference sequence). The CDR3 DNA reads as TGTGCCAGTAGCGCAGGGCGGACTGAAGCTTTCTTT. It specifies CASSAGRTEAFF.

This clonotype has just a few counts. The chain joins TRBV7-2 to TRBJ2-5; TRBD2 might be the D (5 bases). Per germline, CDR1 SGHTA and CDR2 FQGNSA. V was pared by 0 bases and J by 7 bases, with 15 bases between. This CDR3 region has 15 residues. The CDR3 here is CASSLASSGSATQYF. CDR3 DNA: TGTGCCAGCAGCTTAGCGTCCTCGGGGTCTGCGACCCAGTACTTC.

This chain uses TRBV4-1 with TRBJ1-4; D not resolved. The CDR3 consists of 14 residues. Germline CDR1 is MGHRA and CDR2 is YSYEKL. Deletions cut 1 base from V and 7 bases from J, with 10 bases between. This chain's CDR3 is CASSQVLPFEKLFF. The CDR3 DNA reads TGCGCCAGCAGCCAAGTATTGCCATTTGAAAAACTGTTTTTT.

The J gene is TRBJ2-1, the V gene TRBV4-2, with TRBD2 matching 12 bases. CDR3 length: 16 amino acids. V lost 4 bases and J lost 9; bases outside the gene matches: 10. Per germline, CDR1 LGHNA and CDR2 YNFKEQ. In DNA, the CDR3 is TGTGCCAGCAGCCCTACTAGCGGGGGGTATGTAGGTGAGCAGTTCTTC. It codes for CASSPTSGGYVGEQFF.

This CDR3 reads CASSSSQGSLETQYF. CDR3 in DNA: TGTGCCAGCAGCTCCTCGCAGGGATCACTAGAGACCCAGTACTTC. This chain connects TRBV7-9 to TRBJ2-5; D is perhaps TRBD1 (5 bases). V shed 4 bases and J shed 4 bases, with 16 bases lying between them. The CDR3 length is 15 residues. Germline values: CDR1 SEHNR, CDR2 FQNEAQ (reference sequence).

This clonotype occurred a few times. The CDR3 spells CASSYYRQSAQHF. CDR3 DNA sequence: TGTGCCAGCAGTTACTATCGGCAGAGCGCCCAGCATTTT. This chain joins TRBV6-2 or TRBV6-3 and TRBJ1-5; D is undetermined. Germline V gene data show CDR1 as MNHEY and CDR2 as SVGEGT. This CDR3 has 13 residues. The V gene lost 1 base and the J gene lost 11 bases, with 12 bases spanning the gap.

This clonotype showed up many times. The chain uses TRBV6-6 and TRBJ2-7; D unresolved. V lost 5 bases, J lost 2 bases, and 13 bases lay in between. CDR1 is MNHNY, CDR2 SVGAGI, per germline (reference sequence). The CDR3 contains 14 residues. As DNA, the CDR3 is TGTGCCAGCAGTCCCCGGGCCCTAGCCTACGAGCAGTACGTC. It encodes CASSPRALAYEQYV.

This clonotype has a handful of counts. The chain couples TRBV15 to TRBJ2-7; 7 bases are a match to TRBD1. The trim removed 5 bases at V and 3 bases at J, leaving 10 bases unmatched. This CDR3 contains 15 residues. Germline CDR1 reads LNHNV; CDR2 reads YYDKDF (reference sequence). DNA for the CDR3: TGTGCCACCAGCGGGCCCAACAGGGGTGGCTACGAGCAGTACTTC. It is translated as CATSGPNRGGYEQYF.

This clonotype has only a few counts. The V call is TRBV20-1, the J call TRBJ1-2; 7 bases are shared with TRBD1. The J segment lost 8 bases and the V segment lost 0 bases, leaving 6 bases of the junction unmatched. The CDR3 is 13 residues long. The V gene's germline CDR1 is DFQATT and CDR2 SNEGSKA (reference sequence). The CDR3 here is CSARDWDRSGYTF. The CDR3 DNA follows: TGCAGTGCTAGAGATTGGGACAGATCAGGCTACACCTTC.

V usage is TRBV5-4 and J usage is TRBJ1-4; unclear D gene. The CDR3 is made up of 14 amino acids. CDR1 is SGHNT and CDR2 is YYREEE in the germline V gene (reference sequence). Trimming cost V 3 bases and J 11 bases, with 17 bases left between them. Here the CDR3 reads CASSSGRPDGKLFF. The CDR3 nucleotides read TGTGCCAGCAGCTCCGGACGGCCGGATGGGAAACTGTTTTTT.

The rearrangement links TRBV24-1 to TRBJ1-2, with 8 positions matching TRBD1. The germline V gene encodes CDR1 KGHDR and CDR2 SFDVKD. The CDR3 length is 13 residues. J lost 6 bases, V lost 4 bases, and 3 bases had no gene match. In nucleotides, the CDR3 is TGTGCCACCAGTGACGCGGGACAGGATGGCTACACCTTC. This encodes CATSDAGQDGYTF.

This clonotype was counted many times. V gene TRBV7-2 combines with J gene TRBJ2-3, with 7 bases identical to TRBD2. V shed 7 bases, J shed 11 bases, and the junction held 12 bases outside the gene matches. Germline V gene lookup returns CDR1 SGHTA and CDR2 FQGNSA. CDR3 length equals 13 residues. CDR3 bases: TGTGCCAGCAAGTCCGGGACTACCGTATGGCAGTATTTT. This encodes CASKSGTTVWQYF. Based on the CDR3 plus reference TRBV7-2 and TRBJ2-3, the full variable domain is GAGVSQSPSNKVTEKGKDVELRCDPISGHTALYWYRQSLGQGLEFLIYFQGNSAPDKSGLPSDRFSAERTGGSVSTLTIQRTQQEDSAVYLCASKSGTTVWQYFGPGTRLTVL.